This TCR beta chain was documented in a study of T cell repertoires in cytomegalovirus infection. About this clonotype itself: Its antigen is unknown.

The CDR3 length is 15 residues. The V gene's germline CDR1 is MNHNY and CDR2 SVGAGI (reference sequence). V lost 5 bases and J lost 7, with 15 bases in between. TCRdb ran MiXCR on the reads and lists one entry per CDR3 protein. The table shows a few hundred thousand distinct CDR3 sequences, with 30% to 40% occurring only once. V and J are TRBV6-6 and TRBJ1-6; D not certain. The sequence was obtained from a human donor in good health (CMV status not recorded). Some clones in this sample may be carry-over from other donors' samples. The specimen comprised cultured PBMCs, sampled from culture after CMV antigen stimulation. The chain's CDR3 is CASSEGVAWNSPLHF. The CDR3 nucleotides are TGTGCCAGCAGTGAGGGTGTAGCCTGGAATTCACCCCTCCACTTT.